A single T cell receptor beta chain is shown here with its context. Its antigen is unknown. The TCR library protocol was used to attach unique molecular identifiers. These identifiers were attached to individual cDNA molecules. MiXCR was run by TCRdb on the 5' RACE reads, yielding one entry per CDR3 protein. This sample has 55,000 to 75,000 distinct CDR3 sequences, with 7% to 8% found just once. The sample belongs to a study of early T cells in non-severe SARS-CoV-2 infection. Study context: The study sequenced bulk RNA from unsorted whole blood, with chains unpaired. General study points: VDJdb matches were skewed toward anti-spike CD8 T cell responses.

The CDR3 consists of 15 residues. V was clipped by 5 bases and J by 0 bases, with 11 bases between them. Germline values: CDR1 ENHRY, CDR2 SYGVKD. The sequencing input was whole blood. This chain uses TRBV10-3 with TRBJ2-1, with TRBD2 as a possible D gene (6 bases). The TCR sequence derives from an adult who was a healthcare worker with PCR-confirmed SARS-CoV-2 infection or an uninfected control (not recorded which). The CDR3 loop is CAISIMGGSYNEQFF. The CDR3 nucleotides are TGTGCCATCAGTATAATGGGGGGCTCCTACAATGAGCAGTTCTTC.